The subject of this entry is one T cell receptor (beta chain). It has no known antigen specificity. Base qualities are not at hand, and no much larger clone is one base apart. The germline V gene gives CDR1 as LGHNA and CDR2 as YNFKEQ. Trimming takes 3 bases off V and 1 base off J; junction bases not matched to a gene: 1. Including cysteine and phenylalanine, the CDR3 has 16 amino acids. Kept here is only the CDR3 DNA, which spans 48 bases and is read in frame from base 1. This sample's treatment or condition label indicates: allogeneic hematopoietic cell transplantation with graft depleted of TCRalphabeta T cells and CD19 B cells. TCRalphabeta/CD19-depleted allogeneic hematopoietic cell grafts were given to the transplant recipients, all of whom were children. Libraries were constructed by PCR. TCRdb records Illumina HiSeq 2500 as the sequencer. TCR libraries were prepared with molecular barcoding, using unique molecular identifiers to normalize TCRbeta repertoire quantification. The public reads were run again by TCRdb, first through fastp at Q25 and then through MiXCR, and only productive beta chains were kept. For every CDR3 protein sequence, its rows merge into one entry that carries the most common genes and DNA. Within this sample are about 580,000 distinct CDR3 sequences, with 23% of them counted one time only. The top ten constitute 12% to 15% of the sample.

The record originates from a study of T-cell reconstitution after alpha-beta-depleted transplantation in children listed by TCRdb under 2016. For context, the study as a whole: Using TCR repertoire profiling, the study quantitatively followed how T-cell immune reconstitution unfolded in children after TCRalphabeta/CD19-depleted allogeneic hematopoietic cell transplantation.

Study-level results and caveats: In some patients, the high TCRbeta diversity seen at day 60 was put down to recipient T cells and intrathymic progenitors that had survived conditioning. Over the following months the frequencies of hyperexpanded clones went down, and after one year T-cell counts and TCRbeta diversity were mostly credited to newly produced T cells. Apparently early alphabetaT-cell count recovery about two months after transplant reportedly relied on only several hundred rapidly expanded clones derived from non-depleted graft cells.

The chain is made from TRBV4-2 and TRBJ2-1, with TRBD1 identical over 12 junction bases. The sample consisted of PBMCs, mostly from graft donor cells, taken 360 days after TCRalphabeta/CD19-depleted stem cell transplant. The sequence came from a boy younger than two who had a stem cell transplant for acute myeloid leukemia, so the T cells may come from the graft donor. CDR3 protein: CASSQGQGASYNEQFF. The nucleotide sequence is given as TGTGCCAGCAGCCAGGGACAGGGGGCTTCCTACAATGAGCAGTTCTTC.